The 21 T cell receptor beta chains below were found in one sample sequenced in a study of T cells in Graves' hyperthyroidism and ophthalmopathy. Authors of the study amplified TCR beta CDR3 regions from RNA transcripts. The HTBI primer set drove a first-round RT-PCR of the TCR CDR3. In TCRdb, the multiplex PCR reads were re-called with MiXCR into one record per CDR3 protein. The sample records some 530,000 distinct CDR3 sequences, less than 25% being singletons. Material: blood. Receptor source: a woman in her 70s with Graves' ophthalmopathy.

This clonotype was seen at least ten times. V usage is TRBV9 and J usage is TRBJ2-2, with 8 nucleotides matching TRBD2. V shed 2 bases and J 4 bases; nucleotides not matched to a gene: 7. The CDR3 contains 16 residues. CDR1 SGDLS and CDR2 YYNGEE come from the germline V gene. CDR3 region: CASSVLSGISTGELFF. CDR3 nucleotides: TGTGCCAGCAGCGTCCTTAGCGGGATTAGCACCGGGGAGCTGTTTTTT.

This clonotype was detected ten times or more. The chain carries TRBV30 and TRBJ1-1; D unresolved. Germline values: CDR1 GTSNPN, CDR2 SVGIG (reference sequence). V was cut by 4 bases and J by 0 bases, with 3 bases left in between. This CDR3 has 11 residues. The DNA for the CDR3 is TGTGCCTGGACATTGAACACTGAAGCTTTCTTT. Its protein product is CAWTLNTEAFF.

In this sample, this clonotype turned up a few times. This chain joins TRBV18 and TRBJ2-7; D uncertain. CDR3 length: 12 amino acids. Germline CDR1 KGHSH, CDR2 LQKENI. The ends were cut back, 3 bases at V and 6 bases at J, with 9 bases in the middle. This CDR3 reads CASSPQTGEQYF. The CDR3 DNA sequence: TGTGCCAGCTCACCTCAGACCGGCGAGCAGTACTTC.

This clonotype was picked up a small number of times. This chain links TRBV7-2 with TRBJ1-2; 9 positions match TRBD1. The germline V gene has CDR1 SGHTA and CDR2 FQGNSA. V trimming: 3 bases; J trimming: 5 bases; junction bases outside the gene matches: 7. The CDR3 loop spans 15 amino acids. The CDR3 is CASSFPGTGFYGYTF. The DNA for the CDR3 is TGTGCCAGCAGCTTTCCCGGGACAGGGTTTTATGGCTACACCTTC.

This chain links TRBV20-1 with TRBJ1-4; D unresolved. This CDR3 contains 15 residues. The germline V gene has CDR1 DFQATT and CDR2 SNEGSKA (reference sequence). Trimming cost V 3 bases and J 8 bases, with 19 bases left between them. The CDR3, as DNA: TGCAGTGCTAGTAATCGGAAACCGGTCGGAGAAAAACTGTTTTTT. As protein: CSASNRKPVGEKLFF.

The table lists this clonotype with a few counts. The chain employs TRBV7-9 and TRBJ2-5; 9 bases agree with TRBD1. The germline V gene encodes CDR1 SEHNR and CDR2 FQNEAQ (reference sequence). The CDR3 runs to 14 residues. V was pared by 5 bases and J by 5 bases, with 6 bases of the junction left unmatched. The DNA for the CDR3 is TGTGCCAGCAGCAAAGGGACAGGGCGGGAGACCCAGTACTTC. This sequence encodes CASSKGTGRETQYF.

Comments on this clonotype: A clone one base away is much larger, so this may be a read error. V usage is TRBV11-1 and J usage is TRBJ2-2; D gene uncertain. Trimming took 8 bases from V and 9 from J, leaving 16 bases between them. The germline CDR1 and CDR2 sequences are SGHAT and FQDESV (reference sequence). The CDR3 covers 13 residues. Here the CDR3 reads CASSEGRARELFF. The CDR3 DNA is TGTGCCAGCTCCGAAGGACGAGCCAGGGAGCTGTTTTTT.

V gene TRBV15 combines with J gene TRBJ2-3, with D perhaps matching TRBD1 (6 bases). Germline assignment: CDR1 LNHNV and CDR2 YYDKDF (reference sequence). V lost 7 bases to trimming and J lost 6 bases, with 8 bases between them. The CDR3 contains 11 residues. Written as DNA, the CDR3 is TGTGCCACCAAGGGGGAGGATACGCAGTATTTT. Translating it yields CATKGEDTQYF.

This chain uses TRBV4-3 with TRBJ2-1; no firm D call. Germline V gene lookup returns CDR1 LGHNA and CDR2 YSLEER. This CDR3 has 15 residues. V lost 1 base and J 7 bases, leaving 14 bases between the germline ends. This CDR3 reads CASSQGIVGRNEQFF. CDR3 nucleotides: TGCGCCAGCAGCCAAGGTATCGTGGGCCGGAATGAGCAGTTCTTC.

This clonotype appeared a few times. The chain links TRBV6-1 to TRBJ1-2; weak D call: TRBD1 (6 bases). Germline V lookup: CDR1 MNHNS, CDR2 SASEGT. The CDR3 consists of 12 residues. The V and J ends lost 7 bases and 8 bases respectively, with 14 bases between them. CDR3 residues: CASNLQGGGYTF. For the CDR3, the DNA is TGTGCCAGCAACTTACAGGGAGGAGGCTACACCTTC.

Comments on this clonotype: A junction end diverges from the germline sequence, so it may reflect a read error. This sequence joins TRBV18 and TRBJ1-1, with D uncertain. CDR3 length: 13 residues. The germline CDR1 and CDR2 sequences are KGHSH and LQKENI. The CDR3 bases are TGTGCCAGCTCTGGACTCTTCAACACTGAAGCTCTCTTT. Protein product: CASSGLFNTEALF. Supplemented by reference TRBV18 and TRBJ1-1, the full variable domain reads NAGVMQNPRHLVRRRGQEARLRCSPMKGHSHVYWYRQLPEEGLKFMVYLQKENIIDESGMPKERFSAEFPKEGPSILRIQQVVRGDSAAYFCASSGLFNTEALFGQGTRLTVV.

This clonotype was seen only a few times. This chain links TRBV30 with TRBJ2-3; the D is unclear. The CDR3 length is 14 residues. Germline V gene sequence: CDR1 GTSNPN, CDR2 SVGIG (reference sequence). V was trimmed by 5 bases and J by 1 base, leaving 13 bases between them. As DNA, the CDR3 is TGTGCCTGGTCCTTTCCCTACCGCACAGATACGCAGTATTTT. Encoded protein: CAWSFPYRTDTQYF. The entire variable domain, with the rest obtained from reference TRBV30 and TRBJ2-3, is as follows: SQTIHQWPATLVQPVGSPLSLECTVEGTSNPNLYWYRQAAGRGLQLLFYSVGIGQISSEVPQNLSASRPQDRQFILSSKKLLLSDSGFYLCAWSFPYRTDTQYFGPGTRLTVL.

This clonotype appeared many times. V is TRBV6-6 and J is TRBJ1-5; 12 bases map to TRBD1. The V and J ends lost 2 bases and 9 bases, in that order; junction bases with no gene match: 11. Germline CDR1 MNHNY, CDR2 SVGAGI (reference sequence). The CDR3 spans 17 residues. CDR3 residues: CASSYGTGGGEFWPQHF. The CDR3 nucleotides are TGTGCCAGCAGTTACGGGACAGGGGGCGGCGAATTTTGGCCCCAGCATTTT.

This clonotype was observed a few times. The J gene is TRBJ2-2, the V gene TRBV6-1; D not certain. The ends were cut back, 2 bases at V and 6 bases at J, with 10 bases in the middle. The CDR3 has 14 residues. The germline CDR1 and CDR2 sequences are MNHNS and SASEGT. The CDR3 protein is CASSESLGSGELFF. DNA for the CDR3: TGTGCCAGCAGTGAAAGTCTCGGTTCCGGGGAGCTGTTTTTT.

This clonotype was seen repeatedly, ten times or more. V and J are TRBV7-2 and TRBJ1-2, with D maybe TRBD1 (5 bases). The CDR3 totals 15 residues. The germline V gene encodes CDR1 SGHTA and CDR2 FQGNSA. With 2 bases removed from V and 8 bases from J, the gap between germline ends came to 18 bases. CDR3 loop: CASSLRVATAPGYTF. Written as DNA, the CDR3 is TGTGCCAGCAGCTTAAGAGTCGCGACAGCCCCCGGCTACACCTTC.

The V and J genes are TRBV11-3 and TRBJ2-5, with 7 bases matching TRBD1. Germline V gene data show CDR1 as SGHNT and CDR2 as YENEEA. The CDR3 has 14 amino acids. The V segment lost 2 bases and the J segment 1 base; nucleotides outside the gene matches: 1. CDR3 sequence reads: CASSLRDSQETQYF. Here the CDR3 DNA reads TGTGCCAGCAGCTTAAGGGACAGCCAAGAGACCCAGTACTTC.

This clonotype showed up just a few times. The chain carries TRBV20-1 and TRBJ2-2, with TRBD2 identical over 12 bases. This CDR3 contains 19 residues. Germline V gives CDR1 DFQATT, CDR2 SNEGSKA (reference sequence). After removal of 6 bases from V and 1 base from J, the junction contained 15 bases not matched to a gene. As DNA, the CDR3 is TGCAGTGCCACCAAACCGACTAGCGGGAGAATGGGGAACACCGGGGAGCTGTTTTTT. Amino acids: CSATKPTSGRMGNTGELFF.

The gene calls are TRBV11-2 and TRBJ1-1; D remains ambiguous. CDR1 and CDR2 from the germline V gene are SGHAT and FQNNGV. This CDR3 contains 14 residues. V lost 4 bases and J lost 4, with 13 bases in between. As DNA, the CDR3 is TGTGCCAGCAGCTGGAGTGCCTTCGGCACTGAAGCTTTCTTT. Its translation: CASSWSAFGTEAFF.

This clonotype was detected many times. This chain uses TRBV7-3 with TRBJ2-1; D call uncertain. Trimming shortened V by 0 bases and J by 0 bases, and 9 bases separated the two germline ends. CDR3 size: 16 residues. Germline lookup yields CDR1 SGHTA and CDR2 FQGTGA. In nucleotides, the CDR3 is TGTGCCAGCAGCTTAACCCCCGCCGGCTCCTACAATGAGCAGTTCTTC. Translation: CASSLTPAGSYNEQFF.

This CDR3 reads CASSPAVTGASGETQYF. CDR3 nucleotide sequence: TGTGCCAGCTCACCGGCAGTGACAGGGGCCTCCGGCGAGACCCAGTACTTC. This sequence joins TRBV18 and TRBJ2-5; 8 bases map to TRBD1. The CDR3 sequence is 17 residues long. Germline V gene lookup returns CDR1 KGHSH and CDR2 LQKENI. Germline trimming cut 3 bases from V and 5 bases from J; bases unmatched to any gene: 14. Complete variable domain (other parts from reference TRBV18 and TRBJ2-5): NAGVMQNPRHLVRRRGQEARLRCSPMKGHSHVYWYRQLPEEGLKFMVYLQKENIIDESGMPKERFSAEFPKEGPSILRIQQVVRGDSAAYFCASSPAVTGASGETQYFGPGTRLLVL.

The V call is TRBV20-1, the J call TRBJ2-4; D not certain. The CDR3 is 14 residues long. In germline, CDR1 is DFQATT, CDR2 SNEGSKA (reference sequence). The V and J ends lost 3 bases and 0 bases respectively, with 9 bases between them. The CDR3 loop is CSARVTVAKNIQYF. CDR3 nucleotides: TGCAGTGCTAGGGTTACAGTAGCCAAAAACATTCAGTACTTC.